The 23 T cell receptor beta chains below come from one sample, sequenced in a study of regulatory T cells in long-lasting Graves disease. Construction of TCR beta libraries relied on iRepertoire HTBI primers and on Arm-PCR targeting CDR3 regions. A single record per CDR3 protein comes from TCRdb applying MiXCR to the multiplex PCR reads. The table records roughly 380,000 distinct CDR3 sequences, 15% of them present only once. This sample's time point: newly diagnosed GD, antithyroid drugs for less than 3 months. PBMC-derived RNA was used for the TCR library. Material: peripheral blood mononuclear cells (PBMCs), obtained at new diagnosis, from a patient treated with antithyroid drugs. Receptors originate from a female donor with Graves disease.

This chain links TRBV30 with TRBJ2-2, with D tentatively TRBD1 (6 bases). The CDR3 has 14 residues. Germline CDR1 GTSNPN, CDR2 SVGIG (reference sequence). Between the trimmed V and J ends, which lost 4 bases and 4 bases, there was a span of 13 bases. CDR3 sequence reads: CAWKQGSSTGELFF. The CDR3 nucleotides are TGTGCCTGGAAACAGGGATCGAGCACCGGGGAGCTGTTTTTT.

This clonotype occurred many times. The rearrangement links TRBV5-1 to TRBJ1-6; D remains unclear. Germline V gene sequence: CDR1 SGHRS, CDR2 YFSETQ. V gave up 4 bases and J gave up 7 bases, with 0 bases separating them. The CDR3 sequence is 10 residues long. The CDR3 DNA is TGCGCCAGCAGCAATTCACCCCTCCACTTT. Protein: CASSNSPLHF.

This clonotype was counted ten times or more. The rearrangement joins TRBV3-1 to TRBJ2-3, with 7 positions matching TRBD1. CDR1 is LGHDT, CDR2 YNNKEL, per germline (reference sequence). The CDR3 has 17 residues. J gave up 2 bases and V 3 bases, and 11 bases lay outside the gene matches. The DNA for the CDR3 is TGTGCCAGCAGCCAGGGGAAGGGACAGATATTCACAGATACGCAGTATTTT. Translation: CASSQGKGQIFTDTQYF.

This sequence joins TRBV29-1 and TRBJ1-1; D unclear. V lost 7 bases and J lost 1, with 4 bases in between. Per the germline V gene, CDR1 is SQVTM and CDR2 is ANQGSEA. The CDR3 sequence is 10 residues long. The CDR3 loop is CSGQNTEAFF. The CDR3 nucleotides are TGCAGCGGACAGAACACTGAAGCTTTCTTT.

This clonotype showed up many times. The genes are TRBV11-2 and TRBJ2-7; D not resolved. V lost 2 bases and J lost 9, with 8 bases in between. Germline lookup yields CDR1 SGHAT and CDR2 FQNNGV. This CDR3 contains 11 residues. This CDR3 is CASSLTAAQYF. The CDR3 nucleotides are TGTGCCAGCAGCTTAACCGCGGCGCAGTACTTC.

This clonotype was seen ten or more times. The V and J genes are TRBV28 and TRBJ2-1, with D tentatively TRBD1 (5 bases). The CDR3 is made up of 24 amino acids. Between the trimmed V and J ends, which lost 3 bases and 7 bases, there was a span of 43 bases. The germline V gene encodes CDR1 MDHEN and CDR2 SYDVKM. The CDR3 bases are TGTGCCAGCAGTTTTGGTGTATATAAGTTCGGACGGAGAACTCACAAGGGGATCGGTAATGAGCAGTTCTTC. Its translation is CASSFGVYKFGRRTHKGIGNEQFF.

The chain combines TRBV7-9 with TRBJ2-5; no clear D. Germline assignment: CDR1 SEHNR and CDR2 FQNEAQ (reference sequence). The CDR3 consists of 14 residues. Trimming shortened V by 6 bases and J by 4 bases, and 15 bases separated the two germline ends. The chain's CDR3 is CASSRERRLETQYF. The CDR3 nucleotides are TGTGCCAGCAGTCGTGAACGGCGTTTAGAGACCCAGTACTTC.

A few counts support this clonotype. A much larger clone differs by one base, so this may be a read error. The genes are TRBV9 and TRBJ2-1; D unresolved. This CDR3 has 16 amino acids. From germline, CDR1 is SGDLS and CDR2 YYNGEE. CDR3 residues: CASSVGPPISYNGQFF. In DNA form, the CDR3 reads TGTGCCAGCAGCGTAGGTCCGCCTATCTCCTACAATGGGCAGTTCTTC.

Ten or more counts support this clonotype. This chain connects TRBV20-1 to TRBJ2-3, with D possibly called TRBD1 or TRBD2 (5 bases each). This CDR3 is built from 13 residues. The germline V gene encodes CDR1 DFQATT and CDR2 SNEGSKA (reference sequence). Trimming took 6 bases from V and 5 from J, leaving 15 bases between them. CDR3 protein: CSAPGRWGDTQYF. The CDR3, as DNA: TGCAGTGCGCCGGGACGGTGGGGAGATACGCAGTATTTT.

In its sample, this clonotype was seen a few times. The chain is built from TRBV3-1 and TRBJ1-2; D unresolved. CDR1 and CDR2 from the germline V gene are LGHDT and YNNKEL (reference sequence). Trimming left V 1 base short and J 7 bases short, with 16 bases between. The CDR3 sequence is 15 residues long. CDR3 coding DNA: TGTGCCAGCAGCCAAGGAATAGGCCGGTATGTTGGCTACACCTTC. Translating it yields CASSQGIGRYVGYTF.

At least ten counts were recorded for this clonotype. The chain couples TRBV28 to TRBJ1-1; D is uncertain. CDR1 is MDHEN and CDR2 is SYDVKM in the germline V gene. The CDR3 runs to 18 residues. The V end was cut by 6 bases, the J end by 6 bases, with 29 bases between. The CDR3 sequence is CASREPLTLSRTSPEAFF. CDR3 coding DNA: TGTGCCAGCAGAGAGCCTCTAACATTGTCCCGTACGAGCCCTGAAGCTTTCTTT.

For this clonotype: A read error may explain this, as a much larger clone is one base away. The CDR3 ends on some other residue instead of the conserved phenylalanine or tryptophan, so this is likely a read error. V and J are TRBV24-1 and TRBJ2-1; TRBD2 aligns across 8 bases. The CDR3 extends over 16 amino acids. V was clipped by 4 bases and J by 2 bases; unmatched bases: 6. Germline-derived CDR1 and CDR2 are KGHDR and SFDVKD. The CDR3, as DNA: TGTGCCACCAGTGAAGGGACTAGGTTTCCCTACAATGAGCAGTTCCTC. Translation gives CATSEGTRFPYNEQFL.

This clonotype occurred many times. V usage is TRBV29-1 and J usage is TRBJ2-3; 13 bases match TRBD2. The CDR3 contains 17 residues. After removal of 2 bases from V and 3 bases from J, the junction contained 8 bases not matched to a gene. The germline CDR1 and CDR2 sequences are SQVTM and ANQGSEA. CDR3 nucleotides: TGCAGCGTTGAACCGCTAGGACTAGCGGGAGATACAGATACGCAGTATTTT. It encodes CSVEPLGLAGDTDTQYF.

This clonotype came up many times. The chain combines TRBV27 with TRBJ2-3, with D possibly matching TRBD2 (6 bases). The CDR3 totals 18 residues. Trimming took 4 bases from V and 0 from J, leaving 20 bases between them. Per the germline V gene, CDR1 is MNHEY and CDR2 is SMNVEV (reference sequence). CDR3 nucleotide sequence: TGTGCCAGCAGTTCCCTCGGGACGGACTACTATAGCACAGATACGCAGTATTTT. Protein sequence: CASSSLGTDYYSTDTQYF.

This chain links TRBV6-2 or TRBV6-3 with TRBJ2-1; 7 nucleotides line up with TRBD2. The CDR3 covers 14 residues. CDR1 MNHEY and CDR2 SVGEGT come from the germline V gene. V was clipped by 8 bases and J by 6 bases; unmatched bases: 10. DNA of the CDR3: TGTGCCAGCTCTGGGCTAGCGGTTAGCAATGAGCAGTTCTTC. Amino acid sequence: CASSGLAVSNEQFF.

As concerns this clonotype: The junction departs from the called germline gene at one end, perhaps through a read error. V usage is TRBV5-1 and J usage is TRBJ1-2; TRBD1 matches at 7 bases. Germline values: CDR1 SGHRS, CDR2 YFSETQ. CDR3 size: 17 residues. The CDR3 region is CASSMVGDRQGRYGYTF. CDR3 bases: TGTGCCAGCAGCATGGTTGGGGATCGACAGGGCCGCTATGGCTACACCTTC.

This clonotype came up many times. The chain is built from TRBV27 and TRBJ2-1; 8 positions match TRBD2. V lost 4 bases, J lost 0 bases, and 11 bases stayed unmatched. Per the germline V gene, CDR1 is MNHEY and CDR2 is SMNVEV (reference sequence). There are 18 residues in the CDR3. CDR3 DNA: TGTGCCAGCAGTTCCACCTATTCACTAGCGGACTCCTACAATGAGCAGTTCTTC. This encodes CASSSTYSLADSYNEQFF.

This clonotype was counted at least ten times. The V call is TRBV11-2, the J call TRBJ2-3, with D perhaps matching TRBD1 or TRBD2 (5 bases each). CDR1 SGHAT and CDR2 FQNNGV come from the germline V gene. The CDR3 spans 17 residues. Between the trimmed V and J ends, which lost 2 bases and 0 bases, there was a span of 15 bases. CDR3 sequence reads: CASSLPLRDPSTDTQYF. CDR3 nucleotides: TGTGCCAGCAGCTTACCCCTCCGGGACCCCAGCACAGATACGCAGTATTTT.

The rearrangement joins TRBV25-1 to TRBJ1-2; unclear D gene. Germline lookup yields CDR1 MGHDK and CDR2 SYGVNS. The V end lost 1 base, the J end lost 4 bases, and 10 bases lay between the germline ends. The CDR3 totals 14 residues. The CDR3 bases are TGTGCCAGCAGTGAATCGATCACAGCCTATGGCTACACCTTC. This sequence encodes CASSESITAYGYTF.

The chain combines TRBV29-1 with TRBJ1-4; D is unresolved. CDR3 length: 14 amino acids. The germline V gene has CDR1 SQVTM and CDR2 ANQGSEA. Trimming took off 6 bases at V and 6 bases at J, with 17 bases between the two ends. CDR3 amino acids: CSVEWAGMDEKLFF. CDR3 nucleotide sequence: TGCAGCGTGGAGTGGGCCGGGATGGATGAAAAACTGTTTTTT.

This clonotype appeared many times. V is TRBV11-2 and J is TRBJ2-3; the D gene is possibly TRBD2 (6 bases). The CDR3 runs to 15 residues. From germline, CDR1 is SGHAT and CDR2 FQNNGV. With 2 bases removed from V and 6 bases from J, the gap between germline ends came to 15 bases. The CDR3 sequence is CASSLTPGVGDTQYF. CDR3 bases: TGTGCCAGCAGCTTAACGCCGGGAGTGGGGGATACGCAGTATTTT.

This clonotype was detected many times. The rearrangement uses TRBV6-1 and TRBJ2-7; 10 bases match TRBD1. Trimming at V came to 6 bases and at J to 2 bases, leaving 10 bases not matched to a gene. Germline CDR1 MNHNS, CDR2 SASEGT. This CDR3 has 16 amino acids. This CDR3 reads CASRHDRDRGTYEQYF. DNA of the CDR3: TGTGCCAGCAGGCACGACCGGGACAGGGGCACCTACGAGCAGTACTTC.

In this sample, this clonotype turned up many times. This chain connects TRBV27 to TRBJ1-1, with D unresolved. Germline assignment: CDR1 MNHEY and CDR2 SMNVEV (reference sequence). This CDR3 spans 13 amino acids. Trimming stripped 2 bases from V and 4 bases from J, with 8 bases between. For the CDR3, the DNA is TGTGCCAGCAGTTTACAGTTCGGCACTGAAGCTTTCTTT. Amino acid sequence: CASSLQFGTEAFF.